This T cell receptor (beta chain) was recovered during a study of control samples from healthy donors and cancer patients. The method was immunoSEQ multiplex PCR; TCRdb's version includes in-frame clones alone and lacks a portion of them. The sample consists of 120,000 to 150,000 clones, roughly 94% of them appearing once. The CDR3 is 14 residues long. Trimming removed 3 bases at V and 6 bases at J, with 15 bases between. Germline CDR1 reads KGHSH; CDR2 reads LQKENI. This clonotype originated in a man aged 35-49 years in good health. The sample comprised blood. The chain is built from TRBV18 and TRBJ2-7, with a possible D match to TRBD2 (5 bases). This chain's CDR3 is CASSPYSGVGEQYF. The CDR3 nucleotides read TGTGCCAGCTCACCTTACTCCGGGGTGGGCGAGCAGTACTTC.